This T cell receptor (beta chain) was documented in a study of graft-versus-host responses after intestinal transplantation. In the study overall: Recipients had multivisceral, liver-intestinal, or isolated intestinal transplants. Anti-thymocyte globulin was used for induction in all recipients, who then took tacrolimus and steroids for approximately three years. Broader study findings: The authors found GvH clones in recipient marrow, some appearing first in ileum or blood. Peak circulating GvH clone levels tracked with early post-transplant HvG declines.

In regard to this clone: Its antigen is not known.

The ends were cut back, 2 bases at V and 1 base at J, with 19 bases in the middle. Germline values: CDR1 SGHNT, CDR2 YYREEE (reference sequence). The CDR3 runs to 17 residues. The assay was immunoSEQ multiplex PCR, and TCRdb's table has in-frame clones only and misses some. Here the sample spans about 130,000 clones, over 90% being singletons. The genes are TRBV5-4 and TRBJ2-7; D uncertain. This specimen was unstimulated CD4+ T cells sorted from spleen or lymph node cells, taken before intestinal transplant. The clonotype was recovered from a human donor who received an intestinal transplant. The CDR3 is CASSLGLWSVDSYEQYF. CDR3 sequence (DNA): TGTGCCAGCAGCTTAGGTTTATGGTCGGTGGATTCCTACGAGCAGTACTTC.